This TCR beta chain was captured in a study of OX40 agonist ivuxolimab in advanced cancers. CDR3 length: 15 amino acids. V trimming: 5 bases; J trimming: 2 bases; junction bases outside the gene matches: 3. Germline-derived CDR1 and CDR2 are LNHDA and SQIVND (reference sequence). Measured with immunoSEQ multiplex PCR; TCRdb has only the in-frame clones, and not every one. This table has tens of thousands of clones, around nine tenths appearing once. This material consisted of CD4+ or CD8+ T cells sorted from blood, taken in a trial of the OX40 agonist ivuxolimab. The chain links TRBV19 to TRBJ2-1, with TRBD1 identical over 10 bases. The sequence was obtained from an adult with an advanced solid tumor such as melanoma, head and neck, liver or kidney cancer. CDR3 sequence reads: CASSVGTGAYNEQFF. The CDR3 DNA reads as TGTGCCAGTAGTGTCGGGACAGGGGCCTACAATGAGCAGTTCTTC.